This T cell receptor beta chain was documented in a study of control samples from healthy donors and cancer patients. V lost 0 bases and J 1 base, leaving 9 bases between the germline ends. The CDR3 totals 15 residues. CDR1 and CDR2 from the germline V gene are LGHNT and FRNRAP. This table comes from immunoSEQ multiplex PCR, and its TCRdb copy is limited to in-frame clones, with some not included. The sample carries almost 85,000 clones, 85% to 95% recorded once. The sequenced sample was blood. This chain links TRBV12-5 with TRBJ1-1; a possible D gene is TRBD1 (5 bases). The TCR originated in a young woman in good health. CDR3 in DNA: TGTGCTAGTGGTTTGGTAGGGAGGGGGAACACTGAAGCTTTCTTT. Its translation is CASGLVGRGNTEAFF.